Listed below are T cell receptor beta chains from one sample, sequenced in a study of T cells in localized non-small cell lung cancer. Profiling relied on immunoSEQ multiplex PCR, and the TCRdb table lists in-frame clones only, not all of them. Here the sample spans about 20,000 clones, about 90% being singletons. The specimen was PBMCs, collected before any cancer treatment. These receptors were collected from a man aged 35-75 years with stage II squamous cell lung carcinoma. CDR3s include the opening cysteine and the closing phenylalanine or tryptophan. A D gene is named only where the DNA matches it firmly. A row's size may be missing; if present it is once, few, many or a size class.

cdr3_nt cdr3_aa v_call cdr3_length d_call j_call clone_size
TGTGCCTGGAATCCCGGGTACGGGGGCACTGAAGCTTTCTTT CAWNPGYGGTEAFF TRBV30 14 - TRBJ1-1 -
TGTGCCTGGTTAAGGTTCGGGGGCCCAAGGGATGGCTACACCTTC CAWLRFGGPRDGYTF TRBV30 15 - TRBJ1-2 once
TGTGCCAGCAGGTCCGTGGGGCCTGCGGAGGGCTACACCTTC CASRSVGPAEGYTF TRBV13 14 - TRBJ1-2 -
TGTGCCAGTAGCTCCCGGGGGCGCGAATATTGGGGTTTT CASSSRGREYWGF TRBV19 13 - TRBJ1-1 -
TGTGCCAGCAACAAGGGGGCCTCCTACGAGCAGTACTTC CASNKGASYEQYF TRBV6-6 13 TRBD1 TRBJ2-7 -
TGTGCCAGTAGTCCCCGACTAGACCCCTACGGGGCCCAGTACTTC CASSPRLDPYGAQYF TRBV19 15 - TRBJ2-5 once
TGTGCCAGCAGCTTGGTCGGTGAAGAGACCCAGTACTTC CASSLVGEETQYF TRBV5-4 13 - TRBJ2-5 once
TGTGCCAGTAGGCCTCAGGGGATTAATGAAAAACTGTTTTTT CASRPQGINEKLFF TRBV19 14 - TRBJ1-4 -
TGTGCCAGCAGTTATTCTAGCGGGAGAGAGACCCAGTACTTC CASSYSSGRETQYF TRBV6-5 14 TRBD2 TRBJ2-5 -
TGTGCCAGCAGTTACAATGTGGATTCACCCCTCCACTTT CASSYNVDSPLHF TRBV6-5 13 - TRBJ1-6 -
TGTGCCAGCAGGGGCCCGGGTCCACTAGAGACCCAGTACTTC CASRGPGPLETQYF TRBV2 14 - TRBJ2-5 few
TGCGCCAGCAGCTCCTCGGGACAGGGTAACTACAATGAGCAGTTCTTC CASSSSGQGNYNEQFF TRBV5-1 16 TRBD1 TRBJ2-1 once
TGTGCCAGCAGCCCCCCAGGCGGGGAAGGAGAGACCCAGTACTTC CASSPPGGEGETQYF TRBV7-9 15 - TRBJ2-5 -
TGCGCCAGCAGCCCCAGCGGGAGACTCGGATATACGCAGTATTTT CASSPSGRLGYTQYF TRBV5-1 15 TRBD2 TRBJ2-3 -
TGTGCCAGCCGCGAGTCGGGTCGAGAGACCCAGTACTTC CASRESGRETQYF TRBV2 13 - TRBJ2-5 -
TGTGCCAGTAGTATTGGGTTTCAGGGGGCCCAGCATTTT CASSIGFQGAQHF TRBV19 13 TRBD1 TRBJ1-5 -
TGTGCCAGCAGTGAGGGCCAGGGGTTAGATACGCAGTATTTT CASSEGQGLDTQYF TRBV6-4 14 - TRBJ2-3 -
TGCGCCAGCAGGGACACCTCCTACGAGCAGTACTTC CASRDTSYEQYF TRBV5-1 12 - TRBJ2-7 -
TGCGCCAGCAGCGACCGACAGGGAGGCGAAAAACTGTTTTTT CASSDRQGGEKLFF TRBV5-1 14 TRBD1 TRBJ1-4 few
TGTGCCAGCAGCCTCAGCCGGGACAACTACACCTTC CASSLSRDNYTF TRBV7-9 12 - TRBJ1-2 few
TGTGCCAGCAGCTCCAGACTAGCGGGAGGGAATGAGCAGTTCTTC CASSSRLAGGNEQFF TRBV11-3 15 TRBD2 TRBJ2-1 few
TGTGCCAGCAGGTCCGGGACTAGCGTCGATGAGCAGTTCTTC CASRSGTSVDEQFF TRBV6-6 14 TRBD2 TRBJ2-1 -
TGTGCCAGCAGCTTAAAAGATACGCAGTATTTT CASSLKDTQYF TRBV7-2 11 - TRBJ2-3 once
TGTGCTAGTGGTCCCACCGGAGGGGGCCCAGATACGCAGTATTTT CASGPTGGGPDTQYF TRBV12-5 15 - TRBJ2-3 -
TGTGCCACCAGCAGTTTAAACCGGGACCCTAACTTCTTC CATSSLNRDPNFF TRBV15 13 - TRBJ1-2 once
TGTGCCAGCAGTGAGGGAGACTACGAGCAGTACTTC CASSEGDYEQYF TRBV2 12 - TRBJ2-7 -
TGTGCCAGCAGTCAGAACGATTTCGGACCGATGAACACTGAAGCTTTCTTT CASSQNDFGPMNTEAFF TRBV2 17 - TRBJ1-1 -
TGTGCCAGCAGCCCCTCAGCCTCCTCAAACACTGAAGCTTTCTTT CASSPSASSNTEAFF TRBV7-6 15 - TRBJ1-1 few
TGTGCCAGCAGCTCGCCGGGACTTGGCACAGATACGCAGTATTTT CASSSPGLGTDTQYF TRBV5-4 15 - TRBJ2-3 -
TGTGCCAGCAGTTACGGTCAGGGAAACTATGGCTACACCTTC CASSYGQGNYGYTF TRBV6-6 14 - TRBJ1-2 -
TGTGCTAGTGTCGGGGGAGAGACCCAGTACTTC CASVGGETQYF TRBV12-5 11 - TRBJ2-5 -
TGTGCCAGCAGCTTAATTGGTGGGATCTCTGGAAACACCATATATTTT CASSLIGGISGNTIYF TRBV9 16 - TRBJ1-3 -
TGTGCCAGCACCGAATTAAGGGGACAAGGAGAGACCCAGTACTTC CASTELRGQGETQYF TRBV11-2 15 - TRBJ2-5 -
TGCAGCGTGACGGGTTTTAACAGTTTGGCCACTGAAGCTTTCTTT CSVTGFNSLATEAFF TRBV29-1 15 - TRBJ1-1 -
TGTGCCAGCAGCTTAGGCGGCAAACACAGGGCAACGCAGTATTTT CASSLGGKHRATQYF TRBV7-9 15 - TRBJ2-3 -
TGTGCCTGGAGTTCCCCCGGACTAGCGGGACCTCCGCGACGGACAGATACGCAGTATTTT CAWSSPGLAGPPRRTDTQYF TRBV30 20 TRBD2 TRBJ2-3 -
TGTGCCAGCAGCCAAGCGCTAGCGGGAGCACGGACAGATACGCAGTATTTT CASSQALAGARTDTQYF TRBV4-2 17 TRBD2 TRBJ2-3 -
TGTGCCAGCAGCCCTAATGGAAACACCATATATTTT CASSPNGNTIYF TRBV7-2 12 - TRBJ1-3 -
TGTGCCAGCAGAGACAGGGGACTGAACACTGAAGCTTTCTTT CASRDRGLNTEAFF TRBV6-6 14 TRBD1 TRBJ1-1 few
TGTGCCAGCAGCCTCAGCGATAGGGCCGGCTCTGGAAACACCATATATTTT CASSLSDRAGSGNTIYF TRBV7-8 17 - TRBJ1-3 -
TGTGCCAGCAGTTTAATGCAGGGGCCTAATGAAAAACTGTTTTTT CASSLMQGPNEKLFF TRBV27 15 - TRBJ1-4 -
TGTGCCAGTATGCGGGGCCTAGGAGAATACGAGCAGTACTTC CASMRGLGEYEQYF TRBV19 14 - TRBJ2-7 -
TGTGCCAGCAGCTTACAGGCACATCTTCACTATGGCTACACCTTC CASSLQAHLHYGYTF TRBV12-1 15 - TRBJ1-2 -
TGCAGCGCTGGGGGACAGGGCTCCTACGAGCAGTACTTC CSAGGQGSYEQYF TRBV29-1 13 TRBD1 TRBJ2-7 -
TGTGCCAGCAGCTTAGGGCAGGGAATGAGCAATCAGCCCCAGCATTTT CASSLGQGMSNQPQHF TRBV7-8 16 - TRBJ1-5 -
TGTGCCAGCAGCTCTCCGGGACAGGCCCCCGATACGCAGTATTTT CASSSPGQAPDTQYF TRBV5-4 15 TRBD1 TRBJ2-3 -
TGTGCCACCAGCAGGGACAGGTGGGAGAACTACGAGCAGTACTTC CATSRDRWENYEQYF TRBV15 15 TRBD1 TRBJ2-7 -